This T cell receptor beta chain was sequenced for a study of CD8+CD57+ T cells in acquired aplastic anemia. About the research overall: Yields of DNA that came from sorted CD4+ and CD8+ cells averaged roughly 3 ug.

Profiles of TCR beta VDJ and CDR3 were generated from a genomic DNA template. TCRdb independently ran MiXCR on the reads; one entry per CDR3 protein. This sample has around 150,000 distinct CDR3 sequences, with around half found just once. This clonotype came up a few times. The CDR3 length is 15 residues. The germline V gene encodes CDR1 LGHNT and CDR2 FRNRAP. V shed 1 base and J 2 bases; nucleotides not matched to a gene: 3. Sequencing was done on patients that had shown CD8+CD57+ cell expansion by flow cytometry. Diagnosis of severe acquired aplastic anemia applied to all patients. The chain joins TRBV12-5 to TRBJ2-3; the match to TRBD1 covers 7 bases. Specimen: sorted CD4+, CD8+, or CD8+CD57+ T cells (not recorded which) from PBMCs. This TCR came from a human donor with aplastic anemia. CDR3 region: CASGLGTGATDTQYF. CDR3 in DNA: TGTGCTAGTGGTTTGGGTACAGGGGCCACAGATACGCAGTATTTT.